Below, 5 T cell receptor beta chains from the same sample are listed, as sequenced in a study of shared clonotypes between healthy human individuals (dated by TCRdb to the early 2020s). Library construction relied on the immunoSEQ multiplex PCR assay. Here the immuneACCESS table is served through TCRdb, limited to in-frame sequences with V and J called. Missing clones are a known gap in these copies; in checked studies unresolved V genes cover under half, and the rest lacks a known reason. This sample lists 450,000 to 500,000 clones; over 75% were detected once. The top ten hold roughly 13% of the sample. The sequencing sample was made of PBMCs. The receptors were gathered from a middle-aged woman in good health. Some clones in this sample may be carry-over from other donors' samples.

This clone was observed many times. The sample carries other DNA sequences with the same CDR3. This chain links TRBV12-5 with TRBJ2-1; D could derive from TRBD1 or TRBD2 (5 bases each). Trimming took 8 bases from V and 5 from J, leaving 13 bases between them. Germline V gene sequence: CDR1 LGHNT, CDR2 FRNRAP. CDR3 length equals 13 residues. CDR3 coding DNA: TGTGCTAGTTCAAAGGGGCGGGACAATGAGCAGTTCTTC. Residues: CASSKGRDNEQFF.

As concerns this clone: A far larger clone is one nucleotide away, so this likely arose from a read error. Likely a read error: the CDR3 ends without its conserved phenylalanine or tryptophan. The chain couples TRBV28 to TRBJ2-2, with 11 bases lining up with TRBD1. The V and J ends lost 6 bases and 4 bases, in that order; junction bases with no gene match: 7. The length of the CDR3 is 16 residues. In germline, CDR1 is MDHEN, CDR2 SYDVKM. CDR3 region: CASSPDRGLPTGELFS. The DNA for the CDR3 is TGTGCCAGCAGCCCGGACAGGGGGCTTCCCACCGGGGAGCTGTTTTCT.

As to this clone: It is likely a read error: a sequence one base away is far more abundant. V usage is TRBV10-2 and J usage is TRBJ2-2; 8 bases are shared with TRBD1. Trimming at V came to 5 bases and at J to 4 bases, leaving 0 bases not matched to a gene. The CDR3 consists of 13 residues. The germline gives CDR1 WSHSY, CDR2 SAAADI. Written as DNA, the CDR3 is TGCGCCAGCAGTCAGGGGGCCACCGGGGAGCTGTTTTTT. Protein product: CASSQGATGELFF.

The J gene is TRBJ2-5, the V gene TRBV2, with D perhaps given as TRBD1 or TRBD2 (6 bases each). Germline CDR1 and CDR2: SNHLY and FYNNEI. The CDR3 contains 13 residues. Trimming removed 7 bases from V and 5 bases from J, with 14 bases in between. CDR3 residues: CASKGGRLETQYF. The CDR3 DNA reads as TGTGCCAGCAAGGGGGGCCGTTTGGAGACCCAGTACTTC.

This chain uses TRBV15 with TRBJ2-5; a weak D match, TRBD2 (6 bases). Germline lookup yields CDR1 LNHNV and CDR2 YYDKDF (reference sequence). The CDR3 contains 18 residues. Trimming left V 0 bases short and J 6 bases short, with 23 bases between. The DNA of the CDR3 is TGTGCCACCAGCAGAGATCGGCCCTGGACTCCGGGCGGGAAGACCCAGTACTTC. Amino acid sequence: CATSRDRPWTPGGKTQYF. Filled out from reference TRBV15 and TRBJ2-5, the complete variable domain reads DAMVIQNPRYQVTQFGKPVTLSCSQTLNHNVMYWYQQKSSQAPKLLFHYYDKDFNNEADTPDNFQSRRPNTSFCFLDIRSPGLGDTAMYLCATSRDRPWTPGGKTQYFGPGTRLLVL.